This TCR beta chain was retrieved from a study of CXCR3-negative and CXCR3-positive naive CD8 T cells. This CDR3 spans 18 amino acids. The V gene's germline CDR1 is SGHVS and CDR2 FNYEAQ. Via 5' RACE with UMI labels, TRB cDNA libraries were prepared. TCRdb reprocessed the 5' RACE reads and reports one entry per CDR3 protein, with no DNA. The sample includes about 130,000 distinct CDR3 sequences. The clonotype originates from a human donor in good health. Some clones in this sample may be carry-over from other donors' samples. Sequencing was done on a sample of naive CXCR3- CD8+ T cells from blood. Specified subset: CD45RO-CCR7+CD27+CD95- naive CD8+ T cells lacking CXCR3 (TNR3-). This rearrangement joins TRBV7-6 to TRBJ2-2; without DNA, the TCRdb call of TRBD1 cannot be checked. CDR3 in amino acids: CASSLAARGGRNTGELFF. The whole variable domain, filled in from reference TRBV7-6 and TRBJ2-2, reads GAGVSQSPRYKVTKRGQDVALRCDPISGHVSLYWYRQALGQGPEFLTYFNYEAQQDKSGLPNDRFSAERPEGSISTLTIQRTEQRDSAMYRCASSLAARGGRNTGELFFGEGSRLTVL.